This TCR beta chain was sequenced during a study of T cell responses to AZD1222 COVID-19 vaccine. Broader study findings: The CD4 TCRs associated with vaccination extended across spike and predominated at 160-218 and 743-854. Possibly, clonal diversity was underestimated; donors were largely white British and included more females.

The length of the CDR3 is 17 residues. The V gene's germline CDR1 is SNHLY and CDR2 FYNNEI. The germline V and J ends were trimmed by 7 bases and 1 base, with 22 bases remaining between them. This clone was found once. Antigen specificity is unknown. TCRdb's table, derived via immunoSEQ multiplex PCR, lists solely in-frame clones and lacks some. The data show about 120,000 clones, with over 75% seen just once and under 4.5% held by the top ten. This sequence was found in an adult in good health. This specimen was peripheral blood, taken on day 0 of AZD1222 vaccination. The chain joins TRBV2 to TRBJ1-1; tentatively, D is TRBD1 (6 bases). CDR3 residues: CASKRQEGPGGNTEAFF. CDR3 sequence (DNA): TGTGCCAGCAAACGACAGGAGGGTCCAGGTGGGAACACTGAAGCTTTCTTT.